A single sample is the source of the 17 T cell receptor beta chains below, sequenced in a study of OX40 agonist ivuxolimab in advanced cancers. Data came from immunoSEQ multiplex PCR; TCRdb stores just in-frame clones and leaves some out. The table has about 62,000 clones, roughly 82% seen once. Sequencing was performed on CD4+ or CD8+ T cells sorted from blood, taken in a trial of the OX40 agonist ivuxolimab. The receptors come from an adult with an advanced solid tumor such as melanoma, head and neck, liver or kidney cancer.

The chain combines TRBV5-1 with TRBJ2-7, with 7 bases aligning to TRBD2. The V gene's germline CDR1 is SGHRS and CDR2 YFSETQ. This CDR3 has 15 amino acids. Trimming removed 3 bases from V and 0 bases from J; junction bases left unmatched: 6. The CDR3: CASSSTRGTSYEQYF. DNA for the CDR3: TGCGCCAGCAGCTCTACGCGGGGGACCTCCTACGAGCAGTACTTC.

This chain links TRBV7-2 with TRBJ2-5; D is unresolved. V gave up 2 bases and J gave up 4 bases, with 8 bases separating them. This CDR3 comprises 13 residues. Germline V gives CDR1 SGHTA, CDR2 FQGNSA. In nucleotides, the CDR3 is TGTGCCAGCAGCTTAAGGCGCGGAGAGACCCAGTACTTC. Translation: CASSLRRGETQYF.

The rearrangement joins TRBV6-1 to TRBJ1-2; D gene unclear. This CDR3 region has 15 residues. Germline lookup yields CDR1 MNHNS and CDR2 SASEGT. V lost 6 bases and J lost 0, with 14 bases in between. The CDR3 bases are TGTGCCAGCAGACTCTCCGGAGTAGCTAACTATGGCTACACCTTC. Translation gives CASRLSGVANYGYTF.

The gene calls are TRBV5-1 and TRBJ1-2; weak D call: TRBD1 (5 bases). The germline gives CDR1 SGHRS, CDR2 YFSETQ. Trimming took off 0 bases at V and 11 bases at J, with 14 bases between the two ends. The CDR3 has 13 amino acids. This chain's CDR3 is CASSLEGNGGYTF. CDR3 coding DNA: TGCGCCAGCAGCTTGGAGGGGAACGGAGGGTACACCTTC.

The chain uses TRBV19 and TRBJ2-1; D tentatively fits TRBD1 or TRBD2 (7 bases each). CDR3 size: 14 residues. V was cut by 10 bases and J by 4 bases, with 17 bases left in between. In germline, CDR1 is LNHDA, CDR2 SQIVND (reference sequence). The CDR3 spells CATLPRGGYNEQFF. The CDR3, as DNA: TGTGCCACTCTACCCAGGGGGGGGTACAATGAGCAGTTCTTC.

This sequence joins TRBV7-2 and TRBJ2-3, with 10 bases that match TRBD2. V shed 6 bases and J 4 bases; nucleotides not matched to a gene: 4. The CDR3 has 14 amino acids. Germline CDR1 and CDR2: SGHTA and FQGNSA. The CDR3 DNA is TGTGCCAGCAGTCTAGCGGGGGCGTCAGATACGCAGTATTTT. Translation: CASSLAGASDTQYF.

This chain connects TRBV4-1 to TRBJ2-7, with D unresolved. CDR1 is MGHRA and CDR2 is YSYEKL in the germline V gene. CDR3 length: 16 amino acids. Trimming shortened V by 0 bases and J by 0 bases, and 12 bases separated the two germline ends. CDR3 coding DNA: TGCGCCAGCAGCCAAGATCCCCGGAGAGGCTCCTACGAGCAGTACTTC. This encodes CASSQDPRRGSYEQYF.

The V gene is TRBV6-4, the J gene TRBJ2-5; tentatively, D is TRBD2 (6 bases). The CDR3 sequence is 16 residues long. The V end lost 4 bases, the J end lost 0 bases, and 15 bases lay between the germline ends. Germline CDR1 and CDR2: MRHNA and SNTAGT. CDR3 sequence reads: CASSGDSNPHQETQYF. Here the CDR3 DNA reads TGTGCCAGCAGTGGGGACTCTAACCCCCACCAAGAGACCCAGTACTTC.

CDR3 in amino acids: CASRYATSYEQYF. The CDR3 DNA sequence: TGTGCCAGCAGATACGCCACTTCCTACGAGCAGTACTTC. The chain carries TRBV11-2 and TRBJ2-7; D is undetermined. The CDR3 runs to 13 residues. Trimming removed 6 bases at V and 1 base at J, with 10 bases between. CDR1 and CDR2 from the germline V gene are SGHAT and FQNNGV.

The chain combines TRBV6-1 with TRBJ2-4; 7 bases match TRBD1. The V and J ends lost 2 bases and 7 bases, in that order; junction bases with no gene match: 2. Germline V lookup: CDR1 MNHNS, CDR2 SASEGT. The CDR3 contains 13 residues. Written as DNA, the CDR3 is TGTGCCAGCAGTGAACAACAGGGGAACATTCAGTACTTC. Protein product: CASSEQQGNIQYF.

This clone has a single count. The chain has TRBV6-5 and TRBJ2-3; tentatively, D is TRBD2 (5 bases). CDR3 length: 13 amino acids. V shed 6 bases and J shed 4 bases, with 11 bases lying between them. Germline V gene lookup returns CDR1 MNHEY and CDR2 SVGAGI. The DNA of the CDR3 is TGTGCCAGCAGCTTTCGGCGGGCAGATACGCAGTATTTT. The encoded protein is CASSFRRADTQYF.

J is TRBJ1-5 and V is TRBV19; D might be TRBD1 (5 bases). The CDR3 contains 15 residues. Germline CDR1 reads LNHDA; CDR2 reads SQIVND (reference sequence). The germline V and J ends were trimmed by 6 bases and 1 base, with 13 bases remaining between them. The CDR3 here is CASRLGWGSNQPQHF. The CDR3 DNA sequence: TGTGCCAGTAGGCTGGGTTGGGGGAGCAATCAGCCCCAGCATTTT.

V gene TRBV5-1 combines with J gene TRBJ1-1; TRBD1 aligns across 12 bases. The CDR3 covers 18 residues. CDR1 is SGHRS and CDR2 is YFSETQ in the germline V gene. V was clipped by 3 bases and J by 2 bases; unmatched bases: 11. The CDR3 DNA sequence: TGCGCCAGCAGCTCGGGACAGGGGGCGAATCCCGCCAACACTGAAGCTTTCTTT. It codes for CASSSGQGANPANTEAFF.

The chain joins TRBV7-2 to TRBJ1-3; D remains unclear. Germline values: CDR1 SGHTA, CDR2 FQGNSA. Trimming took off 5 bases at V and 4 bases at J, with 12 bases between the two ends. The length of the CDR3 is 14 residues. The CDR3 sequence: CASSTGDAGNTIYF. Here the CDR3 DNA reads TGTGCCAGCAGCACGGGAGATGCCGGAAACACCATATATTTT.

The V gene is TRBV18, the J gene TRBJ2-7, with TRBD1 matching 7 bases. Germline CDR1 and CDR2: KGHSH and LQKENI. The CDR3 loop spans 14 amino acids. V lost 0 bases to trimming and J lost 6 bases; unmatched junction nucleotides: 5. The CDR3 nucleotides are TGTGCCAGCTCACCACCAGGGGGCATGGGCGAGCAGTACTTC. It specifies CASSPPGGMGEQYF. Supplemented by reference TRBV18 and TRBJ2-7, the full variable domain reads NAGVMQNPRHLVRRRGQEARLRCSPMKGHSHVYWYRQLPEEGLKFMVYLQKENIIDESGMPKERFSAEFPKEGPSILRIQQVVRGDSAAYFCASSPPGGMGEQYFGPGTRLTVT.

There are a few counts of this clone. The chain is built from TRBV18 and TRBJ1-1; D gene unclear. From germline, CDR1 is KGHSH and CDR2 LQKENI. Trimming removed 1 base at V and 1 base at J, with 7 bases between. This CDR3 comprises 14 residues. CDR3 in amino acids: CASSPQWANTEAFF. CDR3 coding DNA: TGTGCCAGCTCACCACAGTGGGCGAACACTGAAGCTTTCTTT.

The chain employs TRBV12-1 and TRBJ1-1. TRBV12-1 is marked as a pseudogene. CDR3 length: 10 residues. The CDR3 bases are TGTGCCAGGGGGGGCACTGAAGCTTTCTTT. Residues: CARGGTEAFF.